The clone carrying this T cell receptor (beta chain) has a handful of counts. The antigen remains unidentified. The data derive from a study of cytomegalovirus exposure and HLA in healthy donors. Broader study findings: Sequencing depth across donors, presence/absence analyses assumed, was roughly uniform. TCR beta V segments were, for the most part, productive about 87% or about 30% of the time in an earlier analysis.

PCR used 60 Vbeta primers and 13 Jbeta primers. Profiled with immunoSEQ multiplex PCR; TCRdb holds only in-frame clones, not every one. The profile covers more than 80,000 clones, with 65% to 80% appearing a single time and roughly 8% taken by the ten largest. Healthy people donating bone marrow made up the donors. Germline lookup yields CDR1 MNHNY and CDR2 SVGAGI (reference sequence). The CDR3 loop spans 15 amino acids. With 2 bases clipped from V and 5 bases from J, the junction kept 4 bases outside the gene matches. The TCR comes from a human donor in good health. Material: PBMCs. The rearrangement uses TRBV6-6 and TRBJ1-2; 11 bases align to TRBD1. In DNA, the CDR3 is TGTGCCAGCAGTTACGAAGGGACAGGGGGTTATGGCTACACCTTC. It encodes CASSYEGTGGYGYTF.